The subject of this entry is one T cell receptor beta chain. The antigen is undetermined. Germline V gives CDR1 SQVTM, CDR2 ANQGSEA. The V end lost 6 bases, the J end lost 2 bases, and 13 bases lay between the germline ends. The length of the CDR3 is 13 residues. This entry belongs to a study of CD8+CD57+ T cells in acquired aplastic anemia. Study summary: The mean DNA yield obtained from sorted CD4+ and CD8+ cells came to 3 to 3.5 ug. Study results and caveats: Patients and controls had in common approximately 28 CD8+ CDR3 sequences. Simpson's diversity of CD8+ cells was not significantly different in patients compared with controls.

Genomic DNA constituted the template upon which TCR beta VDJ and CDR3 profiling was performed. TCRdb called the reads again in MiXCR, with one record for every CDR3 protein. This table has tens of thousands of distinct CDR3 sequences, around 69% appearing once. The sample consisted of sorted CD4+, CD8+, or CD8+CD57+ T cells (not recorded which) from PBMCs. The rearrangement links TRBV29-1 to TRBJ1-1; a possible D gene is TRBD1 (6 bases). The sequence was obtained from a human donor in good health, serving as a control. CDR3 protein: CSVGGAINTEAFF. DNA for the CDR3: TGCAGCGTGGGGGGGGCAATCAACACTGAAGCTTTCTTT.